This TCR beta chain was identified during a study of cytomegalovirus exposure and HLA in healthy donors. Study-level points and caveats: For TCR beta chains, V- and J-gene trimming was later linked to a missense DCLRE1C variant.

This clone showed up just a few times. Antigen: not known. PCR employed 60 Vbeta and 13 Jbeta primers. The protocol was immunoSEQ multiplex PCR, while the TCRdb copy is restricted to in-frame clones and leaves out a portion. The sample lists more than 95,000 clones, 10% to 13% occurring once. Deletions cut 6 bases from V and 8 bases from J, with 20 bases between. The CDR3 totals 15 residues. Germline V lookup: CDR1 MNHNY, CDR2 SVGAGI (reference sequence). The receptor comes from a woman between 18 and 30 years old in good health and CMV-seropositive. The rearrangement links TRBV6-6 to TRBJ2-1; D remains ambiguous. Sequencing was performed on PBMCs. This CDR3 reads CASSTTELPKYEQFF. As DNA, the CDR3 is TGTGCCAGCAGCACCACAGAACTCCCCAAGTATGAGCAGTTCTTC.